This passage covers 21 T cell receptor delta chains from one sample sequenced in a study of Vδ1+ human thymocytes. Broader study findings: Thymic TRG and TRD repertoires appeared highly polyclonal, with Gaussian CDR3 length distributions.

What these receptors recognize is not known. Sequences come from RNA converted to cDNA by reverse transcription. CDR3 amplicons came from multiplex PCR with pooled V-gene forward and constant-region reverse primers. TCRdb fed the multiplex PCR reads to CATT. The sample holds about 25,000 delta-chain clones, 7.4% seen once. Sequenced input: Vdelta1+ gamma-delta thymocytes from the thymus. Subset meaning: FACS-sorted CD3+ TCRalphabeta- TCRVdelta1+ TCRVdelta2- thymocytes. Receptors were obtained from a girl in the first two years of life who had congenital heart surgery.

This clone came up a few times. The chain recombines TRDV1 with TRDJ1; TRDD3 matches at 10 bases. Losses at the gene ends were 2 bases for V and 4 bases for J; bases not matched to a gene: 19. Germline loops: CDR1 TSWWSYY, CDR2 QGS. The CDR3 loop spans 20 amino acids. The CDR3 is CALGERFLTTGGSEGDKLIF. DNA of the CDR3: TGTGCTCTTGGGGAAAGGTTCCTCACTACTGGGGGATCTGAGGGCGATAAACTCATCTTT.

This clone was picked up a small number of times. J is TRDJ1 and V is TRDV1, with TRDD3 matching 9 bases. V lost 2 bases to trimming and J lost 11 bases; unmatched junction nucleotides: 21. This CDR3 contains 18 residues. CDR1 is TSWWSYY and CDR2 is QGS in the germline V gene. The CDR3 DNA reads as TGTGCTCTTGGGGAAAGGTGTAGGGGTTTACTGGGGGACGACTCTCTCATCTTT. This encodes CALGERCRGLLGDDSLIF.

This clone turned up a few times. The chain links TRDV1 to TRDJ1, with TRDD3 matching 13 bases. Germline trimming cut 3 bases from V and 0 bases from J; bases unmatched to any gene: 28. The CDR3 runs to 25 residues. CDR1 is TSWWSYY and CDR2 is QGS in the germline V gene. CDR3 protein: CALGDPWGVIYWGIRSPLYTDKLIF. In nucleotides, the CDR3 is TGTGCTCTTGGGGACCCATGGGGAGTGATATACTGGGGGATACGCTCTCCCTTGTACACCGATAAACTCATCTTT.

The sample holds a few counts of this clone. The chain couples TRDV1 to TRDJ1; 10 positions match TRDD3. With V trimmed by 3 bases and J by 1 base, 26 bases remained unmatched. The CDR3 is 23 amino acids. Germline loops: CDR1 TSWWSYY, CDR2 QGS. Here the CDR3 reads CALGDRGLPKYWGIRPSTDKLIF. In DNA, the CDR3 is TGTGCTCTTGGGGATAGAGGGCTTCCCAAGTACTGGGGGATTCGACCTAGCACCGATAAACTCATCTTT.

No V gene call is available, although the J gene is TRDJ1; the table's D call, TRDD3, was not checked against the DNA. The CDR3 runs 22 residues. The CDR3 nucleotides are TGTGCTCTTGGGGAACCGGGGCCTTCTAGTGAGCTGGGGGATAGCGGGACCGATAAACTCATCTTT. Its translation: CALGEPGPSSELGDSGTDKLIF.

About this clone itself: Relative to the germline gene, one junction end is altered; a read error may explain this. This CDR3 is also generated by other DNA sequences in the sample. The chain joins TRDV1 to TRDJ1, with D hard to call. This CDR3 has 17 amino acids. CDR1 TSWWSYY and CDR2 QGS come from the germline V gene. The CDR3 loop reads CALGESGTPTYTDKLIF. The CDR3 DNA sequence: TGTGCTCTTGGGGAATCGGGAACCCCAACGTACACCGATAAACTCATCTTC.

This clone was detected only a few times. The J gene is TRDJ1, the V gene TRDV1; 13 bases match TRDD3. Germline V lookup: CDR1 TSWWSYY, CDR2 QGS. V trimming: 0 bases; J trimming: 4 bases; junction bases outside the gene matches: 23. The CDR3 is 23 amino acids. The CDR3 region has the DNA TGTGCTCTTGGGGAACTAGGGGTTGGGATCCCCCCTGGGTACTGGGGGATACGCGATAAACTCATCTTT. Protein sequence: CALGELGVGIPPGYWGIRDKLIF.

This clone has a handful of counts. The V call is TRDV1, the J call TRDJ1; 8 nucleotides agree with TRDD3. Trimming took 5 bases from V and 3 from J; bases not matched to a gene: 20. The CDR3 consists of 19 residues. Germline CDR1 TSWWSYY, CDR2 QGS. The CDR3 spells CALGNRTGGLRLGADKLIF. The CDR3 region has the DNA TGTGCTCTTGGGAATCGTACTGGGGGCCTCAGGTTGGGCGCCGATAAACTCATCTTT.

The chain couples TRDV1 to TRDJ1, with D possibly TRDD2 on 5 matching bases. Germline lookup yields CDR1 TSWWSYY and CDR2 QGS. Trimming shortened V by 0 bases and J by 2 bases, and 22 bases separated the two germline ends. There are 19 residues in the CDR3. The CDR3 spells CALGELCFPTLNSTDKLIF. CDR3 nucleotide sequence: TGTGCTCTTGGGGAACTATGCTTCCCCACACTAAATTCTACCGATAAACTCATCTTT.

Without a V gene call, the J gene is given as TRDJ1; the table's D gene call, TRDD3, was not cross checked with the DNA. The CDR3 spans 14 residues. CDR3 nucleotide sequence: TGTGCTCTTGGTCGGACGGGATTCACCGATAAACTCATCTTT. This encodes CALGRTGFTDKLIF.

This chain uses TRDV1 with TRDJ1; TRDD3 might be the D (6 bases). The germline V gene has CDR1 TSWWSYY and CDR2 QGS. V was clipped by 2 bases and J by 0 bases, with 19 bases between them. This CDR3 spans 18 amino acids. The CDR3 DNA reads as TGTGCTCTTGGGGAAACAGTCCAATACTGGGACTACACCGATAAACTCATCTTT. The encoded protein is CALGETVQYWDYTDKLIF.

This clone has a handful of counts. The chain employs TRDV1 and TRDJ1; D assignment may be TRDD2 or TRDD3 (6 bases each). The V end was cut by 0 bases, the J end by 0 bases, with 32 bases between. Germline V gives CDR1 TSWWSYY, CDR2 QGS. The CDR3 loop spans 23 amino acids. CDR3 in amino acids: CALGELVFLDSGDPSSYTDKLIF. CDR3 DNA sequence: TGTGCTCTTGGGGAACTTGTCTTCCTTGACTCTGGGGACCCCAGCTCGTACACCGATAAACTCATCTTT.

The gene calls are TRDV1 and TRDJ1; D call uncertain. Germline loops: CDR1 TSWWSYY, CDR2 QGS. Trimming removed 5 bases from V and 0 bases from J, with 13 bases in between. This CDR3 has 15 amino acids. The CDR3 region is CALGTIIRYTDKLIF. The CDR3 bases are TGTGCTCTTGGGACAATCATCCGTTACACCGATAAACTCATCTTT.

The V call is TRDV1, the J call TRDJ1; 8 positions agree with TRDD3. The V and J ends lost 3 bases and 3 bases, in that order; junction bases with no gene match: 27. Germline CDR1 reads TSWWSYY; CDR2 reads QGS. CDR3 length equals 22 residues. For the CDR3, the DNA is TGTGCTCTTGGGGATCCAATCTCCTACCCCGAAATACTGGGGGGCCCTCCCGATAAACTCATCTTT. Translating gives CALGDPISYPEILGGPPDKLIF.

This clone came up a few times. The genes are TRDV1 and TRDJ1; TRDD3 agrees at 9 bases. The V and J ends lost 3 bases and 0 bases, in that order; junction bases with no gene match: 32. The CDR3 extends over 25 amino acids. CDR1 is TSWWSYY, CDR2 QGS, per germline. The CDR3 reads CALGEFLPPGITGGAACLYTDKLIF. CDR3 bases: TGTGCTCTTGGGGAGTTCCTGCCACCCGGCATTACTGGGGGAGCTGCATGCTTGTACACCGATAAACTCATCTTT.

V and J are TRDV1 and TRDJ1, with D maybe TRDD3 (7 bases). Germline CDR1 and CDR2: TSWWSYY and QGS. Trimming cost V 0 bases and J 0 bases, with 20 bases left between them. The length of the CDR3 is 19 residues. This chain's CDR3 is CALGELILGVLLHTDKLIF. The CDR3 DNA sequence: TGTGCTCTTGGGGAACTGATCCTGGGGGTCCTACTCCACACCGATAAACTCATCTTT.

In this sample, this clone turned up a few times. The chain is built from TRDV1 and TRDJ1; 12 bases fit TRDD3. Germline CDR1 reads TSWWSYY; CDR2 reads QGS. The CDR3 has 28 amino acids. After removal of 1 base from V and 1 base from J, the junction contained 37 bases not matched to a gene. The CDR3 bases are TGTGCTCTTGGGGAACACGGTCCCTTCCTACAGTCGATCCGAGATACTGGGGGATACCCCTCCTTCACCGATAAACTCATCTTT. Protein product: CALGEHGPFLQSIRDTGGYPSFTDKLIF.

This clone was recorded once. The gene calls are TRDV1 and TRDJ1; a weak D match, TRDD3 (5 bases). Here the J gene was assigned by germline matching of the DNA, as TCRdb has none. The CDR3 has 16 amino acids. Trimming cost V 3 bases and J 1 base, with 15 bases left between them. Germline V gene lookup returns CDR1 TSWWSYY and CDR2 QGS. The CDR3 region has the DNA TGTGCTCTTGGGGATTACTTGGGGCATACCACCGATAAACTCATCTTT. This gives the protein CALGDYLGHTTDKLIF.

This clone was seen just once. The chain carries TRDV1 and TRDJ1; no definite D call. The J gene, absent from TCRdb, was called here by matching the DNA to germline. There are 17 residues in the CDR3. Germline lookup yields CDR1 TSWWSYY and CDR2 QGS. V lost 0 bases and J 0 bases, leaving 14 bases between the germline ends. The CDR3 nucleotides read TGTGCTCTTGGGGAACTTTTTAATGGGCCCTACACCGATAAACTCATCTTT. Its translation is CALGELFNGPYTDKLIF.

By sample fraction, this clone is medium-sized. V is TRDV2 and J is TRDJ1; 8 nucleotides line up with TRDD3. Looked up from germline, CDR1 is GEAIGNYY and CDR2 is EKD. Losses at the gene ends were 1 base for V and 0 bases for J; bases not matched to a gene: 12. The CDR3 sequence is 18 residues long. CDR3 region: CACDTQQAGGPYTDKLIF. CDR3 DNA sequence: TGTGCCTGTGACACTCAACAAGCTGGGGGACCTTACACCGATAAACTCATCTTT.

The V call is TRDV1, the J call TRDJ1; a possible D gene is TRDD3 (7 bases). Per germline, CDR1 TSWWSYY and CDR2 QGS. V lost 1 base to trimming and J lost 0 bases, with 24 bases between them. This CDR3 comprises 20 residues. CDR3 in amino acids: CALGERPTRGMLIYTDKLIF. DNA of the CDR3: TGTGCTCTTGGGGAACGTCCTACGAGGGGGATGCTTATTTACACCGATAAACTCATCTTT.